The entry below gives a single TCR beta chain sequence along with its context. The data are from a study of monozygotic twins with cystic fibrosis. Profiled with immunoSEQ multiplex PCR; TCRdb holds only in-frame clones, not every one. Of 30,000 to 40,000 clones listed, 96% were seen once; the top ten hold 0.17%. Trimming shortened V by 4 bases and J by 4 bases, and 9 bases separated the two germline ends. Germline CDR1 SGHKS, CDR2 YYEKEE (reference sequence). The CDR3 consists of 13 residues. The sample consisted of blood. The TCR was taken from a girl aged 2 to 9 with cystic fibrosis. This rearrangement joins TRBV5-5 to TRBJ1-3, with unresolved D. CDR3 coding DNA: TGTGCCAGCAGCCGCGATACGGGAAACACCATATATTTT. It is translated as CASSRDTGNTIYF.